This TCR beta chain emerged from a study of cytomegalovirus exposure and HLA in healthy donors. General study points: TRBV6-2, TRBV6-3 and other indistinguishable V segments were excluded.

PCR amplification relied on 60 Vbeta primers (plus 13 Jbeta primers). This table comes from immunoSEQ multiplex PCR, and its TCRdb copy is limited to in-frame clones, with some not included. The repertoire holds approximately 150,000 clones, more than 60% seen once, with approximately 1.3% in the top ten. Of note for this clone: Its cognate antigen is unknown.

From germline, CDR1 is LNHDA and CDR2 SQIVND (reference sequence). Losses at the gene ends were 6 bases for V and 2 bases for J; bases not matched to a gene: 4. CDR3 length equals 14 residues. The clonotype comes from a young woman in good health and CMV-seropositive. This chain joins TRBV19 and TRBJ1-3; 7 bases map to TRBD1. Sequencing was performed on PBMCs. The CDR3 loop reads CASRATGTGNTIYF. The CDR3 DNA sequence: TGTGCCAGTAGGGCGACAGGGACTGGAAACACCATATATTTT.